Given below is one TCR beta chain in context. This sample was included in a study of blood T cell repertoires in COVID-19. Cohort 3 donors counted as recovered after two negative PCRs, clearance, or resolved symptoms. Original handling: Quantification of nucleated cells was approximated via reference gene primer amplification. Data came from immunoSEQ multiplex PCR; TCRdb stores just in-frame clones and leaves some out. From that table come the V and J calls and clone size; the DNA was used to work out D and trimming. The top ten clones hold over 2% of a sample with about 270,000 clones, more than 80% of them seen once. From germline, CDR1 is SGHVS and CDR2 FQNEAQ. This CDR3 comprises 14 residues. The J segment lost 3 bases and the V segment lost 5 bases, leaving 7 bases of the junction unmatched.

Source material: PBMCs or T cells enriched from blood (not recorded which). The clonotype was recovered from a woman under 30 who had recovered from COVID-19. The chain has TRBV7-8 and TRBJ2-7, with 7 positions matching TRBD1. Here the CDR3 reads CASSPQGTIYEQYF. CDR3 coding DNA: TGTGCCAGCAGCCCACAGGGGACAATCTACGAGCAGTACTTC.